One and the same sample provided the 3 T cell receptor beta chains below, sequenced in a study of shared clonotypes between healthy human individuals. Naive CD8 cells, CD45RO-negative and positively selected for CCR7, excluded terminally differentiated effector memory CD45RA+ cells. Some clones are missing from TCRdb's copy, which holds only in-frame ones; the method was immunoSEQ multiplex PCR. The data contain under 2,000,000 clones, just under 95% of them singletons. Sample: naive CD8+ T cells sorted from blood. The origin of the receptors is a man younger than 30 in good health.

CDR3 sequence reads: CASSLGQGSMHEQYF. The CDR3 DNA sequence: TGTGCCAGCAGCTTAGGACAGGGGTCGATGCACGAGCAGTACTTC. V and J are TRBV7-8 and TRBJ2-7; 8 nucleotides align to TRBD1. This CDR3 is 15 amino acids long. The V segment lost 1 base and the J segment 5 bases; nucleotides outside the gene matches: 7. In germline, CDR1 is SGHVS, CDR2 FQNEAQ.

V is TRBV12-5 and J is TRBJ1-2; TRBD1 aligns across 7 bases. Losses at the gene ends were 3 bases for V and 5 bases for J; bases not matched to a gene: 12. The CDR3 totals 16 residues. Germline V CDR1 and CDR2: LGHNT, FRNRAP. CDR3 in DNA: TGTGCTAGTGGTTTAGGCTCGACAGGGAATGGGTATGGCTACACCTTC. It is translated as CASGLGSTGNGYGYTF.

This clone appeared a single time. The CDR3 loop is CASSIVPGQYSGNTIYF. The CDR3 nucleotides read TGTGCCAGTAGTATAGTCCCCGGACAGTACTCTGGAAACACCATATATTTT. The chain joins TRBV19 to TRBJ1-3; the D gene is possibly TRBD1 (6 bases). CDR3 size: 17 residues. Per germline, CDR1 LNHDA and CDR2 SQIVND (reference sequence). Trimming removed 1 base at V and 0 bases at J, with 13 bases between.